The TCR beta chain described here comes from a study of blood T cell repertoires in COVID-19. Profiled with immunoSEQ multiplex PCR; TCRdb holds only in-frame clones, not every one. The table records about 350,000 clones, roughly 90% of them present only once. CDR1 and CDR2 (germline): ENHRY, SYGVKD. V was clipped by 11 bases and J by 10 bases, with 23 bases between them. The CDR3 covers 13 residues. The receptor comes from a woman in her sixties or seventies with COVID-19, enrolled during active disease. Material for sequencing was peripheral blood. The chain carries TRBV10-3 and TRBJ1-2; possibly TRBD1 for D (5 bases). The CDR3 DNA reads TGTGCCTCCGGGGGAACGGACGGGATGAACTACACCTTC. It translates to CASGGTDGMNYTF.